The present T cell receptor beta chain was sequenced within a study of T cells in Graves' hyperthyroidism and ophthalmopathy. The wider study: The initial diagnosis was the point when peripheral blood was collected, ahead of any treatment.

The source material, RNA transcripts, was used to amplify TCR beta CDR3 regions. HTBI primers drove first-round RT-PCR of the TCR CDR3. MiXCR was run by TCRdb on the multiplex PCR reads, yielding one entry per CDR3 protein. This sample carries over 250,000 distinct CDR3 sequences, around 25% of them seen once, and the ten largest clones take roughly a quarter. Trimming left V 0 bases short and J 2 bases short, with 8 bases between. The CDR3 has 14 residues. CDR1 is MNHNS and CDR2 is SASEGT in the germline V gene. General study results and limits: Researchers found most expanded thyroid clonotypes above 0.001 in blood as well. Ophthalmopathy and stable hyperthyroidism were told apart by a 13 V-J model. Ophthalmopathy, which appeared later, was predicted by the model a median approximately six months before onset.

Concerning this clonotype: The antigen is undetermined.

Sequencing was carried out using blood. The V gene is TRBV6-1, the J gene TRBJ2-7; D gene uncertain. The sequence derives from a man aged 40-50 years with Graves' hyperthyroidism that later progressed to Graves' ophthalmopathy. The CDR3: CASSEAYQAYEQYF. As DNA, the CDR3 is TGTGCCAGCAGTGAAGCTTACCAAGCCTACGAGCAGTACTTC.